The 5 T cell receptor beta chains presented below share a single source sample, sequenced in a study of long-term antiretroviral therapy in people with HIV. The authors ran the immunoSEQ assay, v3.0, at survey level. Clones were sequenced by immunoSEQ multiplex PCR, and TCRdb holds only the in-frame ones, with some missing. The profile shows fewer than 30,000 clones, roughly 77% of them singletons. Material: unsorted PBMCs, obtained 4.4 years after starting antiretroviral therapy. These receptors all come from a man aged 25 to 45 with HIV.

This clone appeared a few times. This chain links TRBV27 with TRBJ1-5, with unresolved D. With 0 bases removed from V and 6 bases from J, the gap between germline ends came to 6 bases. Germline-derived CDR1 and CDR2 are MNHEY and SMNVEV (reference sequence). The length of the CDR3 is 13 residues. The CDR3 DNA sequence: TGTGCCAGCAGTTTATCTGGGATTCAGCCCCAGCATTTT. This sequence encodes CASSLSGIQPQHF.

The rearrangement joins TRBV7-9 to TRBJ1-1; no firm D call. V was cut by 6 bases and J by 1 base, with 3 bases left in between. This CDR3 contains 11 residues. Germline V gene data show CDR1 as SEHNR and CDR2 as FQNEAQ (reference sequence). CDR3 in amino acids: CASRGNTEAFF. CDR3 nucleotide sequence: TGTGCCAGCAGGGGGAACACTGAAGCTTTCTTT. The variable domain in full, with the rest retrieved from reference TRBV7-9 and TRBJ1-1, is DTGVSQNPRHKITKRGQNVTFRCDPISEHNRLYWYRQTLGQGPEFLTYFQNEAQLEKSRLLSDRFSAERPKGSFSTLEIQRTEQGDSAMYLCASRGNTEAFFGQGTRLTVV.

The chain is built from TRBV6-5 and TRBJ2-7; no definite D call. V lost 6 bases and J 3 bases, leaving 18 bases between the germline ends. Per the germline V gene, CDR1 is MNHEY and CDR2 is SVGAGI. This CDR3 region has 15 residues. As DNA, the CDR3 is TGTGCCAGCAGGGAGTATGTGGGCTCGGGCTACGAGCAGTACTTC. It is translated as CASREYVGSGYEQYF.

This clone has a single count. The genes are TRBV4-1 and TRBJ1-5; D remains ambiguous. V was cut by 0 bases and J by 11 bases, with 11 bases left in between. Looked up from germline, CDR1 is MGHRA and CDR2 is YSYEKL. The CDR3 has 13 residues. For the CDR3, the DNA is TGCGCCAGCAGCCAAGATCCTCCGGGGACCCAGCATTTT. It yields the protein CASSQDPPGTQHF.

The chain combines TRBV5-6 with TRBJ2-1; D gene uncertain. There are 11 residues in the CDR3. The V and J ends lost 0 bases and 5 bases respectively, with 0 bases between them. Germline V gene sequence: CDR1 SGHDT, CDR2 YYEEEE. The CDR3 DNA reads as TGTGCCAGCAGCTTGGACAATGAGCAGTTCTTC. Its protein is CASSLDNEQFF.